This TCR beta chain derives from a study of shared clonotypes between healthy human individuals. Trimming removed 5 bases from V and 3 bases from J, with 16 bases in between. Germline V gene lookup returns CDR1 SGHRS and CDR2 YFSETQ. CDR3 length: 15 amino acids. Findings of the study overall: Sharing of clonotypes among donors was expected to vary with sequencing depth.

A note on this clone: The antigen remains undetermined.

Assay runs were performed at deep level. The authors distributed each subset's genomic DNA evenly over several immunoSEQ plates. Some clones are missing from TCRdb's copy, which holds only in-frame ones; the method was immunoSEQ multiplex PCR. The profile shows under 2.5 million clones, just under 95% of them singletons. The sequence derives from a man between 18 and 29 years old in good health. Some clones in this sample may be carry-over from other donors' samples. The sequenced sample was naive CD4+ T cells from PBMCs. As to subset: CD45RA+ positively selected. V usage is TRBV5-1 and J usage is TRBJ2-3; D is undetermined. CDR3 sequence reads: CASSPSPIQTDTQYF. The CDR3 DNA follows: TGCGCCAGCAGTCCCTCCCCCATTCAGACAGATACGCAGTATTTT.